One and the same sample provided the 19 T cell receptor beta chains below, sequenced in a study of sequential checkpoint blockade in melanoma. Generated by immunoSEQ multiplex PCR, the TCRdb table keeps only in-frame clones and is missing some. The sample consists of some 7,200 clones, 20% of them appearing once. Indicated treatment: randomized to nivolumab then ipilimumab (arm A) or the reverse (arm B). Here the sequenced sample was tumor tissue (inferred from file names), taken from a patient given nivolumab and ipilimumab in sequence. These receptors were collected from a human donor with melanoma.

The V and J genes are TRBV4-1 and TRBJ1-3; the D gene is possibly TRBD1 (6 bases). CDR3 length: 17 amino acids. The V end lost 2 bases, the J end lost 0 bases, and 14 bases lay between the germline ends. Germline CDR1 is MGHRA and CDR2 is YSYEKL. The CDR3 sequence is CASSQNPDRFSGNTIYF. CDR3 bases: TGCGCCAGCAGCCAAAATCCCGACAGGTTCTCTGGAAACACCATATATTTT.

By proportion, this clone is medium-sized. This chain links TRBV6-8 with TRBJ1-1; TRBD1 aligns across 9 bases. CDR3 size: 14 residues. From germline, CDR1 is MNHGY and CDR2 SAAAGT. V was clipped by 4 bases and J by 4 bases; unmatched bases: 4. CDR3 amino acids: CASSWTGEGTEAFF. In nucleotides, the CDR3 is TGTGCCAGCAGTTGGACAGGGGAAGGCACTGAAGCTTTCTTT.

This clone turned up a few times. The CDR3 here is CASSYATSGGGKDTQYF. Written as DNA, the CDR3 is TGTGCCAGCAGTTACGCAACTAGCGGGGGGGGCAAAGATACGCAGTATTTT. The rearrangement links TRBV6-8 to TRBJ2-3; 13 bases map to TRBD2. Germline values: CDR1 MNHGY, CDR2 SAAAGT. The CDR3 is 17 residues long. Trimming cost V 2 bases and J 5 bases; bases outside gene matches: 7.

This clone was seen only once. The CDR3 DNA reads TGTGCCAGTAGTCCAGTGGACAGCCCTACGAATCAGCCCCAGCATTTT. It is translated as CASSPVDSPTNQPQHF. This chain links TRBV19 with TRBJ1-5; weak D call: TRBD1 (6 bases). Germline V gene lookup returns CDR1 LNHDA and CDR2 SQIVND (reference sequence). CDR3 length equals 16 residues. V was clipped by 5 bases and J by 4 bases, with 18 bases between them.

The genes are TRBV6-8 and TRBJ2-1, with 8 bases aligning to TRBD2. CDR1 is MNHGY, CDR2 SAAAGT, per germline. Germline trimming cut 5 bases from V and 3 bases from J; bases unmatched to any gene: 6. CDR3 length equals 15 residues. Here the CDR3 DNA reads TGTGCCAGCAGTCACGGGCGGGGGGTCTACAATGAGCAGTTCTTC. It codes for CASSHGRGVYNEQFF.

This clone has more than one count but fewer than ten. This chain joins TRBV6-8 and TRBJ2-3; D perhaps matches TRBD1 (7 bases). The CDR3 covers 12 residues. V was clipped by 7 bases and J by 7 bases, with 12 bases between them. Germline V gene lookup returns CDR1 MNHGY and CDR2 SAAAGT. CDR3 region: CASTPGGYTQYF. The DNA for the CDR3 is TGTGCCAGCACCCCAGGGGGGTATACGCAGTATTTT.

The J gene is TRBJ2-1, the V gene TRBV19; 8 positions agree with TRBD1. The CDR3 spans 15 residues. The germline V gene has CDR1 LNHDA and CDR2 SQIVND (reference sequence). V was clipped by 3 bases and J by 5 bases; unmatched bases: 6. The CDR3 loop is CASSIFGQGNNEQFF. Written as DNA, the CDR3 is TGTGCCAGTAGTATTTTCGGACAGGGAAACAATGAGCAGTTCTTC.

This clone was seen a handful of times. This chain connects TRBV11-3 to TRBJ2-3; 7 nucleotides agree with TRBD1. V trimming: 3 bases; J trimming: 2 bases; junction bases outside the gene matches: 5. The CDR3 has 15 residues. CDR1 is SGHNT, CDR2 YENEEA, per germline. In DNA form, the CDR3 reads TGTGCCAGCAGCTTGGGACAGAGTTTCACAGATACGCAGTATTTT. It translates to CASSLGQSFTDTQYF.

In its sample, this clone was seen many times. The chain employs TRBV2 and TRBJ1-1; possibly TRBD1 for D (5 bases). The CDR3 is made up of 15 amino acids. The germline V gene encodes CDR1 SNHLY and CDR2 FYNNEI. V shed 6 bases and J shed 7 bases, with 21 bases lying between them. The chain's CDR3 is CASRVLLGGDGEAFF. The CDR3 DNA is TGTGCCAGCAGAGTACTGCTGGGGGGAGACGGTGAAGCTTTCTTT.

The CDR3 is CAWSVTEKLFF. The DNA for the CDR3 is TGTGCCTGGAGTGTAACTGAAAAACTGTTTTTT. This rearrangement joins TRBV30 to TRBJ1-4; D unresolved. There are 11 residues in the CDR3. V was shortened by 0 bases and J by 7 bases, with 3 bases between the two germline ends. Looked up from germline, CDR1 is GTSNPN and CDR2 is SVGIG (reference sequence).

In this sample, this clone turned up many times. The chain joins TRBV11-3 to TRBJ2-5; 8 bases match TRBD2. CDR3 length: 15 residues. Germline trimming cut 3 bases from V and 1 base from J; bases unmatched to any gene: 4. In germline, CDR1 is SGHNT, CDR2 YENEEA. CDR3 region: CASSFRTSLQETQYF. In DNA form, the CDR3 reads TGTGCCAGCAGCTTTCGGACTAGCCTCCAAGAGACCCAGTACTTC.

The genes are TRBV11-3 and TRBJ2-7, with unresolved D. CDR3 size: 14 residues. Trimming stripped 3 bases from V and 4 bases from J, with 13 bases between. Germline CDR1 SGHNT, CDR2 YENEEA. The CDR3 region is CASSFTSGLYEQYF. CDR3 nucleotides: TGTGCCAGCAGCTTTACCTCGGGCCTTTACGAGCAGTACTTC. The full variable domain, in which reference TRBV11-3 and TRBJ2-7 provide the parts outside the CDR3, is EAGVVQSPRYKIIEKKQPVAFWCNPISGHNTLYWYLQNLGQGPELLIRYENEEAVDDSQLPKDRFSAERLKGVDSTLKIQPAELGDSAVYLCASSFTSGLYEQYFGPGTRLTVT.

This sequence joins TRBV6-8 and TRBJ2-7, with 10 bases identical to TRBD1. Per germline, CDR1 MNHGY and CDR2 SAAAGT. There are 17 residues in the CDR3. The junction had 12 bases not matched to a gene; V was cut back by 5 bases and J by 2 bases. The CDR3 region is CASSPGTGDIGAYEQYF. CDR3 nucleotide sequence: TGTGCCAGCAGTCCCGGGACAGGGGACATAGGAGCCTACGAGCAGTACTTC.

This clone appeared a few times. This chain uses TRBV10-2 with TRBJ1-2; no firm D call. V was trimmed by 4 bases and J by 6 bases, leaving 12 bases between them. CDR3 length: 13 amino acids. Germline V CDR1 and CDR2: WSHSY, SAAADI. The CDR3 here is CASSVVGSNGYTF. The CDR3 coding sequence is TGCGCCAGCAGTGTAGTGGGATCTAATGGCTACACCTTC.

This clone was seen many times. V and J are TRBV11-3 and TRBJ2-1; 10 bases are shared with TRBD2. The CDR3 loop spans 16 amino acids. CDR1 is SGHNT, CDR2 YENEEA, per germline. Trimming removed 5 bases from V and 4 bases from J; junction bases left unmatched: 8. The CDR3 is CASSPTSGDGYNEQFF. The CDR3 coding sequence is TGTGCCAGCAGCCCAACTAGCGGGGACGGTTACAATGAGCAGTTCTTC.

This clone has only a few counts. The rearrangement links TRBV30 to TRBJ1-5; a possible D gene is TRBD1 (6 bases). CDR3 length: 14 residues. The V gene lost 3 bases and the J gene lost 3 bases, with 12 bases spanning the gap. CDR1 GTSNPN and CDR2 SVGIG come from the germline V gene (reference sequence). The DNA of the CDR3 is TGTGCCTGGAGCTCAGGACAGCTCAATCAGCCCCAGCATTTT. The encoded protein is CAWSSGQLNQPQHF.

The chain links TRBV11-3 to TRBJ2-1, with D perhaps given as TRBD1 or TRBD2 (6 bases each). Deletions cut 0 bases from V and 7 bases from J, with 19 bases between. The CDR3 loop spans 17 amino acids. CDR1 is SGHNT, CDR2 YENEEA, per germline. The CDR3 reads CASSLDQGGSGSNEQFF. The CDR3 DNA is TGTGCCAGCAGCTTAGATCAAGGGGGGAGCGGGTCTAATGAGCAGTTCTTC.

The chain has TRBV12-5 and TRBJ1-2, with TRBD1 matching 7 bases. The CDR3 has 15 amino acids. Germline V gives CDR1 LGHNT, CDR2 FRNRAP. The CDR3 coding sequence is TGTGCCAGCACCCTGGACAGGCAAACTCACTATGGCTACACCTTC. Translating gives CASTLDRQTHYGYTF.

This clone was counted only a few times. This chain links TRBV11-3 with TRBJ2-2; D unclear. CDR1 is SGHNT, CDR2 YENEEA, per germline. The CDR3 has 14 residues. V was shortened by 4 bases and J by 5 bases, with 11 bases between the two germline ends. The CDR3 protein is CASSYVESTGELFF. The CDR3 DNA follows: TGTGCCAGCAGCTACGTTGAATCTACCGGGGAGCTGTTTTTT.